The rows below give T cell receptor beta chains drawn from one sample of a study of cytomegalovirus exposure and HLA in healthy donors. The assay was immunoSEQ multiplex PCR, and TCRdb's table has in-frame clones only and misses some. There are 130,000 or so clones in the sample; approximately 70% occur only once, and about 1.5% lies in the top ten. The sample comprised PBMCs. The origin of the receptors is a man aged 18-30 years in good health and CMV-seronegative. The CDR3 runs from the conserved cysteine through the conserved F or W. Each record gives: clone size, D gene, J gene, V gene, CDR3 protein, CDR3 DNA. The D gene is left open where the match is weak. Clone size is shown for a subset of rows, as once, few, many or a class of expanded clone.

clone_size: NA; d_call: NA; j_call: TRBJ1-2; v_call: TRBV11-2; cdr3_aa: CASSLDSVYGYTF; cdr3_nt: TGTGCCAGCAGCCTCGACAGTGTCTATGGCTACACCTTC
clone_size: NA; d_call: TRBD1; j_call: TRBJ2-2; v_call: TRBV5-1; cdr3_aa: CASSLETGSDGELFF; cdr3_nt: TGCGCCAGCAGCTTGGAGACAGGGTCTGACGGGGAGCTGTTTTTT
clone_size: many; d_call: NA; j_call: TRBJ2-7; v_call: TRBV9; cdr3_aa: CASSVAGASYEQYF; cdr3_nt: TGTGCCAGCAGCGTAGCAGGTGCCTCCTACGAGCAGTACTTC
clone_size: NA; d_call: TRBD1; j_call: TRBJ2-3; v_call: TRBV5-1; cdr3_aa: CASTPTGAYTDTQYF; cdr3_nt: TGCGCCAGCACCCCGACAGGGGCATACACAGATACGCAGTATTTT
clone_size: NA; d_call: TRBD1; j_call: TRBJ2-5; v_call: TRBV5-4; cdr3_aa: CASSQGTGASLGTQYF; cdr3_nt: TGTGCCAGCAGCCAAGGGACAGGGGCGTCCCTTGGGACCCAGTACTTC
clone_size: NA; d_call: NA; j_call: TRBJ1-1; v_call: TRBV6-5; cdr3_aa: CASSYGGSMNTEAFF; cdr3_nt: TGTGCCAGCAGTTACGGAGGTAGCATGAACACTGAAGCTTTCTTT
clone_size: few; d_call: NA; j_call: TRBJ2-3; v_call: TRBV2; cdr3_aa: CASSYPGKSTDTQYF; cdr3_nt: TGTGCCAGCAGTTACCCAGGGAAGAGCACAGATACGCAGTATTTT
clone_size: once; d_call: TRBD1; j_call: TRBJ2-7; v_call: TRBV27; cdr3_aa: CASSSYAQTGGYEQYF; cdr3_nt: TGTGCCAGCAGTTCGTACGCTCAGACAGGGGGCTACGAGCAGTACTTC
clone_size: NA; d_call: TRBD1; j_call: TRBJ1-4; v_call: TRBV5-1; cdr3_aa: CASSLQDRGNEKLFF; cdr3_nt: TGCGCCAGCAGCTTGCAGGACAGGGGGAATGAAAAACTGTTTTTT
clone_size: NA; d_call: TRBD1; j_call: TRBJ1-5; v_call: TRBV7-8; cdr3_aa: CASSDARGLSNQPQHF; cdr3_nt: TGTGCCAGCAGCGACGCAAGGGGGCTGAGCAATCAGCCCCAGCATTTT
clone_size: NA; d_call: NA; j_call: TRBJ2-7; v_call: TRBV7-9; cdr3_aa: CASSLSLEQYF; cdr3_nt: TGTGCCAGCAGCTTATCCCTCGAGCAGTACTTC
clone_size: NA; d_call: TRBD2; j_call: TRBJ2-1; v_call: TRBV28; cdr3_aa: CASSPTLAGLYNEQFF; cdr3_nt: TGTGCCAGCAGCCCGACTCTAGCGGGCTTATACAATGAGCAGTTCTTC
clone_size: NA; d_call: NA; j_call: TRBJ1-1; v_call: TRBV29-1; cdr3_aa: CSVEDRSPGEAFF; cdr3_nt: TGCAGCGTTGAAGACCGCTCCCCGGGTGAAGCTTTCTTT
clone_size: NA; d_call: TRBD2; j_call: TRBJ2-1; v_call: TRBV7-2; cdr3_aa: CASSLGGGREQFF; cdr3_nt: TGTGCCAGCAGCTTAGGGGGGGGACGAGAGCAGTTCTTC
clone_size: NA; d_call: NA; j_call: TRBJ1-1; v_call: TRBV10-3; cdr3_aa: CAINPGGASTEAFF; cdr3_nt: TGTGCCATCAATCCCGGGGGGGCTTCCACTGAAGCTTTCTTT
clone_size: few; d_call: NA; j_call: TRBJ1-1; v_call: TRBV27; cdr3_aa: CASRPGNLNTEAFF; cdr3_nt: TGTGCCAGCAGGCCGGGAAACCTGAACACTGAAGCTTTCTTT
clone_size: NA; d_call: NA; j_call: TRBJ1-1; v_call: TRBV7-8; cdr3_aa: CASSFGRFEAFF; cdr3_nt: TGTGCCAGCAGCTTTGGCAGGTTTGAAGCTTTCTTT
clone_size: NA; d_call: TRBD2; j_call: TRBJ2-5; v_call: TRBV5-6; cdr3_aa: CASSPIRGRAVMGTQYF; cdr3_nt: TGTGCCAGCAGCCCAATTCGAGGGAGGGCCGTCATGGGGACCCAGTACTTC
clone_size: NA; d_call: NA; j_call: TRBJ1-1; v_call: TRBV5-1; cdr3_aa: CASTENYMNTEAFF; cdr3_nt: TGCGCCAGCACGGAGAATTACATGAACACTGAAGCTTTCTTT
clone_size: NA; d_call: NA; j_call: TRBJ2-4; v_call: TRBV7-9; cdr3_aa: CASSLEGRGGNIQYF; cdr3_nt: TGTGCCAGCAGCTTAGAGGGCAGGGGTGGAAACATTCAGTACTTC
clone_size: few; d_call: TRBD2; j_call: TRBJ2-1; v_call: TRBV7-6; cdr3_aa: CASSLRRTSGEQFF; cdr3_nt: TGTGCCAGCAGCTTAAGGCGAACTAGCGGTGAGCAGTTCTTC
clone_size: NA; d_call: TRBD1; j_call: TRBJ1-4; v_call: TRBV19; cdr3_aa: CASSVPKRDREEKLFF; cdr3_nt: TGTGCCAGTAGTGTTCCCAAACGGGACAGGGAAGAAAAACTGTTTTTT
clone_size: NA; d_call: NA; j_call: TRBJ1-1; v_call: TRBV10-2; cdr3_aa: CASSEWQGLGDTEAFF; cdr3_nt: TGCGCCAGCAGTGAGTGGCAGGGGCTAGGGGACACTGAAGCTTTCTTT
clone_size: NA; d_call: TRBD2; j_call: TRBJ2-2; v_call: TRBV27; cdr3_aa: CASSFLYLRRLAGGPDTGELFF; cdr3_nt: TGTGCCAGCAGTTTTCTCTATCTCCGGAGACTAGCGGGGGGGCCCGACACCGGGGAGCTGTTTTTT
clone_size: few; d_call: NA; j_call: TRBJ1-2; v_call: TRBV21-1; cdr3_aa: CASSITGSKTDGYTF; cdr3_nt: TGTGCCAGCAGCATTACAGGTTCCAAGACGGATGGCTACACCTTC
clone_size: NA; d_call: NA; j_call: TRBJ1-1; v_call: TRBV5-1; cdr3_aa: CASGGGNDLEAFF; cdr3_nt: TGCGCCAGCGGCGGGGGGAACGATCTTGAAGCTTTCTTT
clone_size: NA; d_call: NA; j_call: TRBJ1-1; v_call: TRBV6-6; cdr3_aa: CASSYAEIGNTEAFF; cdr3_nt: TGTGCCAGCAGTTACGCGGAAATTGGGAACACTGAAGCTTTCTTT
clone_size: NA; d_call: NA; j_call: TRBJ1-5; v_call: TRBV28; cdr3_aa: CASSLFMGRDSGQRSNQPQHF; cdr3_nt: TGTGCCAGCAGTTTATTTATGGGGCGAGACTCTGGACAGCGTAGCAATCAGCCCCAGCATTTT
clone_size: NA; d_call: NA; j_call: TRBJ1-1; v_call: TRBV29-1; cdr3_aa: CSVARGAGGTEAFF; cdr3_nt: TGCAGCGTTGCCCGGGGGGCGGGGGGCACTGAAGCTTTCTTT
clone_size: NA; d_call: TRBD1; j_call: TRBJ1-1; v_call: TRBV28; cdr3_aa: CASSYRQGTSNTEAFF; cdr3_nt: TGTGCCAGCAGTTACCGACAGGGGACATCGAACACTGAAGCTTTCTTT
clone_size: once; d_call: NA; j_call: TRBJ1-2; v_call: TRBV9; cdr3_aa: CASSSSGLAGFYGYTF; cdr3_nt: TGTGCCAGCAGCTCTAGCGGGCTGGCAGGGTTCTATGGCTACACCTTC
clone_size: NA; d_call: TRBD1; j_call: TRBJ1-1; v_call: TRBV30; cdr3_aa: CAWSRTGGTEAFF; cdr3_nt: TGTGCCTGGAGTCGAACAGGGGGCACTGAAGCTTTCTTT
clone_size: NA; d_call: TRBD2; j_call: TRBJ2-7; v_call: TRBV11-2; cdr3_aa: CASSLDLAGLPYEQYF; cdr3_nt: TGTGCCAGCAGCTTAGATTTAGCGGGACTCCCCTACGAGCAGTACTTC
clone_size: NA; d_call: NA; j_call: TRBJ2-7; v_call: TRBV27; cdr3_aa: CASSPRTAYEQYF; cdr3_nt: TGTGCCAGCAGTCCTCGGACAGCCTACGAGCAGTACTTC
clone_size: NA; d_call: NA; j_call: TRBJ1-4; v_call: TRBV6-5; cdr3_aa: CASSLLGGKANEKLFF; cdr3_nt: TGTGCCAGCAGTTTGCTTGGGGGCAAAGCTAATGAAAAACTGTTTTTT
clone_size: NA; d_call: TRBD2; j_call: TRBJ2-4; v_call: TRBV9; cdr3_aa: CASSVAGLAVNIQYF; cdr3_nt: TGTGCCAGCAGCGTAGCGGGACTAGCGGTAAACATTCAGTACTTC
clone_size: NA; d_call: TRBD1; j_call: TRBJ2-5; v_call: TRBV29-1; cdr3_aa: CSVEGPPTGSQETQYF; cdr3_nt: TGCAGCGTTGAAGGCCCGCCGACAGGGTCCCAAGAGACCCAGTACTTC